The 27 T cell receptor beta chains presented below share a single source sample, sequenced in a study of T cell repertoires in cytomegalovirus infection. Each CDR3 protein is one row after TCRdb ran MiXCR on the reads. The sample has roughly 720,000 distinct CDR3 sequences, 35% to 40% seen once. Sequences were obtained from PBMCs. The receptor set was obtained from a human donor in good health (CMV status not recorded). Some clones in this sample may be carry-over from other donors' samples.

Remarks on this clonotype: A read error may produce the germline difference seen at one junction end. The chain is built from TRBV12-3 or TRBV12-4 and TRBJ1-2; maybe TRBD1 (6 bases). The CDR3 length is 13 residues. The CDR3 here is CASTQDSNYGYTF. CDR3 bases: TGTGCGAGCACCCAGGACAGTAACTATGGCTACACCTTC.

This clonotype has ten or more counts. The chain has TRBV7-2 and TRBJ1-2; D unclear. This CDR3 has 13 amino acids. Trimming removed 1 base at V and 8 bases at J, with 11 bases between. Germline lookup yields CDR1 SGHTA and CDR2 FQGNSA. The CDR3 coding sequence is TGTGCCAGCAGCTTAGTAGGGTCACGCGGCTACACCTTC. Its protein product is CASSLVGSRGYTF.

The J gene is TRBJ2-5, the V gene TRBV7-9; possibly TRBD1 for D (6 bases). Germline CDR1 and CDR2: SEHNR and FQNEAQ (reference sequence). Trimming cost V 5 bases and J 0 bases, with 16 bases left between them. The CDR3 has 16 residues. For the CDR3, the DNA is TGTGCCAGCAGCAGTTGGACAGACCTGTACCAAGAGACCCAGTACTTC. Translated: CASSSWTDLYQETQYF.

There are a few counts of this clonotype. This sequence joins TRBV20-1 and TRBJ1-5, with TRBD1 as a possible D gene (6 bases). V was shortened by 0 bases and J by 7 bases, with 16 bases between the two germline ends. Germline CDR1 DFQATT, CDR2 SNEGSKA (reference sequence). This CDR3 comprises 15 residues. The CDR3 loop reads CSARENSQGSQPQHF. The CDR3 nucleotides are TGCAGTGCTAGAGAGAACTCACAGGGCTCGCAGCCCCAGCATTTT.

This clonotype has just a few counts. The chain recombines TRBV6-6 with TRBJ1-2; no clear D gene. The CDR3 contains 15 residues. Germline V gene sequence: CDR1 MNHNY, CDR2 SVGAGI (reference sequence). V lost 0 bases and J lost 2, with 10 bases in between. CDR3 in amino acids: CASSYSTQTNYGYTF. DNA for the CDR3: TGTGCCAGCAGTTACTCGACACAGACCAACTATGGCTACACCTTC.

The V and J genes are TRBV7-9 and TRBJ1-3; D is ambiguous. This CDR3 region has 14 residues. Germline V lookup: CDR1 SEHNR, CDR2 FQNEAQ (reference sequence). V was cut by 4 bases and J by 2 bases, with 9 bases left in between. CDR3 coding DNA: TGTGCCAGCAGCTGGGCAAAAACTGGAAACACCATATATTTT. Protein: CASSWAKTGNTIYF.

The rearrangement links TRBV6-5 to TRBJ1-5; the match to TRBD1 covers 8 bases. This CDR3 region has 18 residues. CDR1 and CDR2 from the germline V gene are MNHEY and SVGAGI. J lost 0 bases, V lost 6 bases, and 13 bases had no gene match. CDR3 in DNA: TGTGCCAGCAGCCTCCGGGGGACAGGTTATAATAGCAATCAGCCCCAGCATTTT. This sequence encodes CASSLRGTGYNSNQPQHF.

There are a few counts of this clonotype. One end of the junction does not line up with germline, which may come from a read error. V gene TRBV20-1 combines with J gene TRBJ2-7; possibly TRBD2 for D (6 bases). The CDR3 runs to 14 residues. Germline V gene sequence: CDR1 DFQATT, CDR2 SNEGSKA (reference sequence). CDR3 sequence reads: CSSRDGGSSYEQYF. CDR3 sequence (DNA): TGCAGTTCTAGAGACGGGGGAAGCTCCTACGAGCAGTACTTC.

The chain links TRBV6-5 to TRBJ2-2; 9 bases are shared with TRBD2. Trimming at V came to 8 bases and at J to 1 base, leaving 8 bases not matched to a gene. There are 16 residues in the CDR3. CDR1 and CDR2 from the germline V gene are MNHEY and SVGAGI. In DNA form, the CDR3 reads TGTGCCAGCCGACTCCTAGCGGGGCTGAACACCGGGGAGCTGTTTTTT. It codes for CASRLLAGLNTGELFF.

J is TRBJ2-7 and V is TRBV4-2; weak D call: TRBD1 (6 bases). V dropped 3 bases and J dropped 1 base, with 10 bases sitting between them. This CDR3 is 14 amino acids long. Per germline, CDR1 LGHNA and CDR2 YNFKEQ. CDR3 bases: TGTGCCAGCAGCCAGGTCCAGGGGTCCTACGAGCAGTACTTC. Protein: CASSQVQGSYEQYF.

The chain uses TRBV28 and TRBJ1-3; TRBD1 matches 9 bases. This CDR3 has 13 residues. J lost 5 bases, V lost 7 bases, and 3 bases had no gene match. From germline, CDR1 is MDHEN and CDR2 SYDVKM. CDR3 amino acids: CASMDRGRNTIYF. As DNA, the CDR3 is TGTGCCAGCATGGACAGGGGAAGAAACACCATATATTTT.

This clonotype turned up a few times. The CDR3 region has the DNA TGTGCCATCACTGGGACAGGGACTTCACCCCTCCACTTT. This gives the protein CAITGTGTSPLHF. V is TRBV10-3 and J is TRBJ1-6; 9 bases line up with TRBD1. With V trimmed by 7 bases and J by 9 bases, 4 bases remained unmatched. There are 13 residues in the CDR3. Germline V gene data show CDR1 as ENHRY and CDR2 as SYGVKD.

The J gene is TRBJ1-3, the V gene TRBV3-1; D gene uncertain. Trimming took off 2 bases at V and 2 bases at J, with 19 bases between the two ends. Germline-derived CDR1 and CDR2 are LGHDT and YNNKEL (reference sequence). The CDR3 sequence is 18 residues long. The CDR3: CASSQTWIGRTTGNTIYF. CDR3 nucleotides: TGTGCCAGCAGCCAAACCTGGATAGGGCGAACTACTGGAAACACCATATATTTT. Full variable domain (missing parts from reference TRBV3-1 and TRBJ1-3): DTAVSQTPKYLVTQMGNDKSIKCEQNLGHDTMYWYKQDSKKFLKIMFSYNNKELIINETVPNRFSPKSPDKAHLNLHINSLELGDSAVYFCASSQTWIGRTTGNTIYFGEGSWLTVV.

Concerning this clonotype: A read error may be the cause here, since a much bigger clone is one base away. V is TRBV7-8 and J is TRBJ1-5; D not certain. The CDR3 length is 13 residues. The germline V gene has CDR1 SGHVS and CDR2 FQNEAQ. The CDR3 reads CASILDQNQPQHF. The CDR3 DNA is TGTGCCAGCATCTTAGACCAGAATCAGCCCCAGCATTTT.

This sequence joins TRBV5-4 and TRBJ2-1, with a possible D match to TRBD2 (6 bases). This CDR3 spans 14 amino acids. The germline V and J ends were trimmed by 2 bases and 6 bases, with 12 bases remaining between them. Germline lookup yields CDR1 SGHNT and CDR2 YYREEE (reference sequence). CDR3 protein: CASSFWRAVNEQFF. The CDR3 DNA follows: TGTGCCAGCAGCTTTTGGAGGGCCGTCAATGAGCAGTTCTTC.

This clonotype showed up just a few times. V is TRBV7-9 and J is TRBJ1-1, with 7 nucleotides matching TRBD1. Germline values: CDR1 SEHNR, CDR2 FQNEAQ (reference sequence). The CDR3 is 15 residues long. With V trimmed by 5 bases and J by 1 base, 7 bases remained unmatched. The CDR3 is CASSPQGGGNTEAFF. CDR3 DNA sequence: TGTGCCAGCAGCCCCCAGGGGGGGGGGAACACTGAAGCTTTCTTT.

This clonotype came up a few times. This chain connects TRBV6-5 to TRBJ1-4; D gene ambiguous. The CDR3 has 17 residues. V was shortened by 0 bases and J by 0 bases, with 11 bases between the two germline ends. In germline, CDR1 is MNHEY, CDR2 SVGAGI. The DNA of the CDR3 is TGTGCCAGCAGTTACTCTACAAGCGTGGCAACTAATGAAAAACTGTTTTTT. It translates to CASSYSTSVATNEKLFF.

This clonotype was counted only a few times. The CDR3 protein is CASSGWSPQETQYF. Here the CDR3 DNA reads TGTGCCAGCAGTGGTTGGTCCCCCCAAGAGACCCAGTACTTC. The chain is built from TRBV6-6 and TRBJ2-5; the D is unclear. The germline V gene encodes CDR1 MNHNY and CDR2 SVGAGI (reference sequence). The CDR3 sequence is 14 residues long. The ends were cut back, 5 bases at V and 1 base at J, with 11 bases in the middle.

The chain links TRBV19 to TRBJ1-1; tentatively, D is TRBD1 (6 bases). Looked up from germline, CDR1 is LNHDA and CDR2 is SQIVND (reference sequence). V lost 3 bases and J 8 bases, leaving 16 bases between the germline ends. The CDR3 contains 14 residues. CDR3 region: CASSIGQGSGEAFF. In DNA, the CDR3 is TGTGCCAGTAGTATTGGTCAGGGGTCGGGAGAAGCTTTCTTT.

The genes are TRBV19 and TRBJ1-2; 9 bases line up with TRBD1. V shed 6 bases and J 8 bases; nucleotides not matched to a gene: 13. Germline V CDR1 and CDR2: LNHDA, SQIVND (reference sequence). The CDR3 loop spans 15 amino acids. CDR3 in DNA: TGTGCCAGTAGGGGACAGGGAGGATCTCTGGAAGGCTACACCTTC. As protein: CASRGQGGSLEGYTF.

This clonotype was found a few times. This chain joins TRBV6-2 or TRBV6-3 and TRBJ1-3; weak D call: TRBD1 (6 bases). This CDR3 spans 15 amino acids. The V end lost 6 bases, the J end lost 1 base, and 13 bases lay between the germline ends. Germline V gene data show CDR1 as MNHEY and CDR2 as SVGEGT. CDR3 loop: CASSILQGSGNTIYF. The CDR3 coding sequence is TGTGCCAGCAGCATCCTACAGGGATCTGGAAACACCATATATTTT.

For the CDR3, the DNA is TGTGCCAGCAGCTCGTCCGGGACAGCCTTAGGCTACACCTTC. Translated, it gives CASSSSGTALGYTF. V and J are TRBV11-2 and TRBJ1-2; 7 nucleotides match TRBD1. V lost 4 bases to trimming and J lost 8 bases; unmatched junction nucleotides: 10. This CDR3 region has 14 residues. Germline V CDR1 and CDR2: SGHAT, FQNNGV.

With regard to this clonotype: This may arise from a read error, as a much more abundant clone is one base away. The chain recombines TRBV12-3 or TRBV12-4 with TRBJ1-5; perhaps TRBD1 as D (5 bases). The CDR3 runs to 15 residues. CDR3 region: CASSPERGGNQPPHF. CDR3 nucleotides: TGTGCCAGCAGCCCTGAAAGGGGTGGCAATCAGCCCCCGCATTTT.

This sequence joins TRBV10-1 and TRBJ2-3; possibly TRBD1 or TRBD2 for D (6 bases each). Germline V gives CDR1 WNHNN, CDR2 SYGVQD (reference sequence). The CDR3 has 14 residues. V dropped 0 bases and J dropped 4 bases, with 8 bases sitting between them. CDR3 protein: CASSESGGADTQYF. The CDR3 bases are TGCGCCAGCAGTGAGTCGGGGGGCGCAGATACGCAGTATTTT.

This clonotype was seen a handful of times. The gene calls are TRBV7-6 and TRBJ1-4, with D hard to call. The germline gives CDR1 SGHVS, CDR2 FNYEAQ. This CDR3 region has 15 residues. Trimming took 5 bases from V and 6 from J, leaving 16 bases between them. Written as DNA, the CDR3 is TGTGCCAGCAGCGACCGGGATCCAGCGGATGAAAAACTGTTTTTT. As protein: CASSDRDPADEKLFF.

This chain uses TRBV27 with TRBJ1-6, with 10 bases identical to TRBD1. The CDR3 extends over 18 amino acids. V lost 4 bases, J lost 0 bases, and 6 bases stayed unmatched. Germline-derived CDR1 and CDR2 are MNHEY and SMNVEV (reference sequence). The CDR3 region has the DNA TGTGCCAGCAGTTCCCGGACAGGGGGGACCTCCTATAATTCACCCCTCCACTTT. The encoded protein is CASSSRTGGTSYNSPLHF.

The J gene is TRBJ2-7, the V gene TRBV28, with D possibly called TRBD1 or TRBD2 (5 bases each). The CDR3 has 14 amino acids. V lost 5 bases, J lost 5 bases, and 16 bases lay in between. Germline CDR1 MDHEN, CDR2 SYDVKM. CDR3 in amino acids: CASSDQGAGDEQYF. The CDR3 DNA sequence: TGTGCCAGCAGTGACCAGGGAGCTGGGGACGAGCAGTACTTC.